The next 18 T cell receptor beta chains were all read from a single sample in a study of cytomegalovirus exposure and HLA in healthy donors. With 60 Vbeta and 13 Jbeta primers, the PCR was carried out. Method: immunoSEQ multiplex PCR; TCRdb's copy keeps in-frame clones and lacks some. The data show about 130,000 clones, 73% seen once. Sequences were obtained from PBMCs. The receptors originated from a man aged 60 to 75 in good health and CMV-seropositive.

The gene calls are TRBV5-1 and TRBJ2-1; 9 bases align to TRBD1. The germline gives CDR1 SGHRS, CDR2 YFSETQ. CDR3 length: 16 amino acids. V dropped 2 bases and J dropped 6; count of bases not matched to a gene: 9. CDR3: CASSLTGQGPSNEQFF. The CDR3 coding sequence is TGCGCCAGCAGCTTAACGGGACAGGGTCCGTCCAATGAGCAGTTCTTC.

The chain has TRBV9 and TRBJ2-3; 7 bases agree with TRBD1. The CDR3 loop spans 16 amino acids. The V gene end was trimmed by 3 bases and the J gene end by 3 bases; junction bases not matched to a gene: 10. Germline V CDR1 and CDR2: SGDLS, YYNGEE. CDR3 bases: TGTGCCAGCAGCGCCTCCGACAGGGTTGGAACAGATACGCAGTATTTT. Amino acid sequence: CASSASDRVGTDTQYF.

The chain combines TRBV11-2 with TRBJ1-1; D is undetermined. Germline CDR1 is SGHAT and CDR2 is FQNNGV. The CDR3 loop spans 13 amino acids. V was pared by 10 bases and J by 0 bases, with 12 bases between. This CDR3 is CATRETMNTEAFF. Written as DNA, the CDR3 is TGTGCCACCAGAGAGACTATGAACACTGAAGCTTTCTTT.

The V call is TRBV4-2, the J call TRBJ2-5; 8 bases agree with TRBD2. CDR1 LGHNA and CDR2 YNFKEQ come from the germline V gene. J gave up 9 bases and V 1 base, and 7 bases lay outside the gene matches. This CDR3 is 14 amino acids long. CDR3 DNA: TGTGCCAGCAGCCAAGGGTTAGCGGGATCGGCCCAGTACTTC. Its protein is CASSQGLAGSAQYF.

This clone was counted between two and nine times. The chain employs TRBV9 and TRBJ1-4, with a weak D call TRBD1 (5 bases). In germline, CDR1 is SGDLS, CDR2 YYNGEE. The V end was cut by 0 bases, the J end by 0 bases, with 15 bases between. This CDR3 region has 18 residues. This chain's CDR3 is CASSVAGQGRATNEKLFF. For the CDR3, the DNA is TGTGCCAGCAGCGTAGCTGGGCAGGGTAGGGCAACTAATGAAAAACTGTTTTTT.

CDR3 sequence: CASSLSSGGGSADTQYF. The CDR3 coding sequence is TGTGCCAGCAGTTTATCCTCTGGGGGGGGGTCAGCAGATACGCAGTATTTT. The chain combines TRBV28 with TRBJ2-3; 7 bases are shared with TRBD2. The germline V gene has CDR1 MDHEN and CDR2 SYDVKM. J was trimmed by 4 bases and V by 1 base; bases with no gene match: 11. CDR3 size: 17 residues.

The rearrangement uses TRBV28 and TRBJ2-1; tentative D call: TRBD2 (6 bases). In germline, CDR1 is MDHEN, CDR2 SYDVKM. This CDR3 comprises 11 residues. Trimming took off 8 bases at V and 4 bases at J, with 6 bases between the two ends. The CDR3 loop reads CASGRYNEQFF. CDR3 coding DNA: TGTGCCAGCGGGAGGTACAATGAGCAGTTCTTC. The whole variable domain, filled in from reference TRBV28 and TRBJ2-1, reads DVKVTQSSRYLVKRTGEKVFLECVQDMDHENMFWYRQDPGLGLRLIYFSYDVKMKEKGDIPEGYSVSREKKERFSLILESASTNQTSMYLCASGRYNEQFFGPGTRLTVL.

The rearrangement links TRBV28 to TRBJ1-6; perhaps TRBD1 as D (5 bases). This CDR3 has 12 residues. Germline V gene data show CDR1 as MDHEN and CDR2 as SYDVKM. The V end was cut by 6 bases, the J end by 8 bases, with 8 bases between. The CDR3 DNA reads TGTGCCAGCAGACTGACAGATTCACCCCTCCACTTT. Amino acid sequence: CASRLTDSPLHF.

The chain recombines TRBV18 with TRBJ2-7; 9 nucleotides align to TRBD2. The CDR3 totals 15 residues. CDR1 and CDR2 (germline): KGHSH, LQKENI. Trimming took 3 bases from V and 2 from J; bases not matched to a gene: 5. The CDR3 nucleotides are TGTGCCAGCTCACCCTTAGCGGGGGCGACCTACGAGCAGTACTTC. Translated: CASSPLAGATYEQYF.

The gene calls are TRBV2 and TRBJ1-2, with D possibly matching TRBD1 (5 bases). This CDR3 spans 11 amino acids. Trimming left V 6 bases short and J 4 bases short, with 6 bases between. Germline CDR1 SNHLY, CDR2 FYNNEI. The DNA of the CDR3 is TGTGCCAGCAGAAGGGGCTATGGCTACACCTTC. Translation: CASRRGYGYTF. The entire variable domain, with the rest obtained from reference TRBV2 and TRBJ1-2, is as follows: EPEVTQTPSHQVTQMGQEVILRCVPISNHLYFYWYRQILGQKVEFLVSFYNNEISEKSEIFDDQFSVERPDGSNFTLKIRSTKLEDSAMYFCASRRGYGYTFGSGTRLTVV.

V and J are TRBV2 and TRBJ2-7; no clear D gene. V was trimmed by 6 bases and J by 7 bases, leaving 13 bases between them. The germline V gene has CDR1 SNHLY and CDR2 FYNNEI. This CDR3 has 12 residues. CDR3 residues: CASSYTLFEQYF. CDR3 bases: TGTGCCAGCAGCTATACCCTGTTTGAGCAGTACTTC.

The chain employs TRBV5-1 and TRBJ1-1; TRBD1 is a possible D gene (6 bases). Germline V lookup: CDR1 SGHRS, CDR2 YFSETQ. The CDR3 loop spans 15 amino acids. V shed 4 bases and J shed 5 bases, with 18 bases lying between them. The CDR3 DNA sequence: TGCGCCAGCAGCCAAAACACAGGGTTGAGTACTGAAGCTTTCTTT. Translating it yields CASSQNTGLSTEAFF.

The V gene is TRBV6-1, the J gene TRBJ2-5; the D is unclear. Germline lookup yields CDR1 MNHNS and CDR2 SASEGT. The ends were cut back, 2 bases at V and 2 bases at J, with 12 bases in the middle. There are 15 residues in the CDR3. The CDR3: CASSEQPGFQETQYF. CDR3 nucleotide sequence: TGTGCCAGCAGTGAACAGCCAGGATTTCAAGAGACCCAGTACTTC.

The rearrangement joins TRBV11-2 to TRBJ2-7; D uncertain. The ends were cut back, 3 bases at V and 5 bases at J, with 8 bases in the middle. CDR1 and CDR2 (germline): SGHAT, FQNNGV. This CDR3 comprises 12 residues. For the CDR3, the DNA is TGTGCCAGCAGCTTTCAGTACAACGAGCAGTACTTC. It encodes CASSFQYNEQYF.

V is TRBV29-1 and J is TRBJ2-5; 11 positions match TRBD2. The CDR3 contains 13 residues. With V trimmed by 8 bases and J by 1 base, 3 bases remained unmatched. Germline loops: CDR1 SQVTM, CDR2 ANQGSEA. Written as DNA, the CDR3 is TGCAGCATCCTAGCGGGGGGCCAAGAGACCCAGTACTTC. It codes for CSILAGGQETQYF.

The chain links TRBV5-6 to TRBJ1-5; possible D gene TRBD1, 5 bases. This CDR3 spans 14 amino acids. Germline values: CDR1 SGHDT, CDR2 YYEEEE. V lost 0 bases, J lost 6 bases, and 10 bases lay in between. The CDR3 sequence: CASSLEGLFQPQHF. Written as DNA, the CDR3 is TGTGCCAGCAGCTTGGAGGGACTCTTTCAGCCCCAGCATTTT.

This sequence joins TRBV2 and TRBJ2-7, with a weak D call TRBD1 (5 bases). The CDR3 has 13 amino acids. Germline-derived CDR1 and CDR2 are SNHLY and FYNNEI. Trimming shortened V by 7 bases and J by 2 bases, and 12 bases separated the two germline ends. The CDR3 sequence is CASTAPGPYEQYF. CDR3 in DNA: TGTGCCAGCACCGCGCCAGGGCCCTACGAGCAGTACTTC.

Here the CDR3 reads CSVLQGALQLNTEAFF. In DNA form, the CDR3 reads TGCAGCGTCCTACAGGGGGCCCTTCAGCTTAACACTGAAGCTTTCTTT. V gene TRBV29-1 combines with J gene TRBJ1-1; TRBD1 matches at 9 bases. V lost 6 bases, J lost 2 bases, and 13 bases stayed unmatched. The CDR3 loop spans 16 amino acids. CDR1 and CDR2 from the germline V gene are SQVTM and ANQGSEA.